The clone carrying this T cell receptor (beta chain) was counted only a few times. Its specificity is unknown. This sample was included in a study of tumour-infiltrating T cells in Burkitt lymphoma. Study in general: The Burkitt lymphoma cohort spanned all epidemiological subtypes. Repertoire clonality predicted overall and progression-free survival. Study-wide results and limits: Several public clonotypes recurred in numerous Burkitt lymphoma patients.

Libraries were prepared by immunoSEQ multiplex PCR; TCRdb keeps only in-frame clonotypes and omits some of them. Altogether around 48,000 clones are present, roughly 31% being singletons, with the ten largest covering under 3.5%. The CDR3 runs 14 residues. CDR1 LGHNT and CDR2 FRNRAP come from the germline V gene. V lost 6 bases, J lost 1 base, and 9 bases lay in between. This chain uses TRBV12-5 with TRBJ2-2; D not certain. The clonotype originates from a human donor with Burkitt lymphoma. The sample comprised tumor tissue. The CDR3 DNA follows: TGTGCTAGTGGCCTGACGGAGAACACCGGGGAGCTGTTTTTT. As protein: CASGLTENTGELFF.